This T cell receptor (beta chain) is from a study of T cell repertoires in cytomegalovirus infection (dated by TCRdb to between 2018 and 2021). About the investigation overall: Donor HLA type was relevant to the analysis, because carriage of CMV infection together with the matching HLA type was indicated by public TCR beta signatures. The study at large found these results: In both this cohort and an independent cohort of 352 donors, the cumulative frequency of public TCR beta family members distinguished carriers of CMV infection plus the relevant HLA type. In the ex vivo response, HLA-C-restricted CMV-specific TCR beta clonotypes were dominant, and in two of eight donors the single most frequent clonotype came from this HLA-C-restricted group.

The germline V gene sets CDR1 to SNHLY and CDR2 to FYNNEI. Inclusive of the bounding cysteine and phenylalanine, the CDR3 is 13 residues long. Of the read, only the CDR3 DNA is kept; its 39 bases are in frame from base 1. The junction carries 12 bases between V and J, which are trimmed by 8 bases and 4 bases respectively. TCRdb records Illumina HiSeq 1500 as the sequencer. In-frame beta chains were kept once TCRdb had trimmed the public reads at Q25 with fastp and called clones with MiXCR. Every entry covers one CDR3 protein and lists the most common genes and DNA from its rows. Recorded for this sample are approximately 750,000 distinct CDR3 sequences; under 40% of them occurred a single time. The ten biggest clones cover 2.8% of the sample. Worth noting for this clonotype: The antigen this receptor binds is unknown. Base qualities are missing; no much larger clone stands one base away.

The material sequenced was PBMCs. Rearrangement joined TRBV2 to TRBJ2-1, with the D segment identity uncertain. The TCR originated in a human donor in good health (CMV status not recorded). Some clones in this sample may be carry-over from other donors' samples. DNA sequence: TGTGCCAGCTTTTTTCCCGGGTACAATGAGCAGTTCTTC. The translation is CASFFPGYNEQFF.